This T cell receptor beta chain derives from a study of T-cell reconstitution after alpha-beta-depleted transplantation in children. This clonotype was detected ten times or more. Its specificity is not known. Regarding the study as a whole: Expanded graft clones numbering several hundred reportedly gave rise to alpha-beta T cells about two months after transplant. Some patients' high day-60 TCRbeta diversity was traced to surviving recipient T cells and thymic progenitors. Newly generated T cells supplied most T-cell counts and diversity one year post-transplant.

A library of TCRbeta sequences, prepared with unique molecular identifiers, was generated. TCRdb reprocessed the PCR reads via MiXCR and lists one record per CDR3 protein. Here the sample spans around 210,000 distinct CDR3 sequences, roughly 7% being singletons. The origin of this receptor is a boy aged 2 to 9 with acute lymphoblastic leukemia, due to receive a stem cell transplant. Material: PBMCs, obtained before TCRalphabeta/CD19-depleted stem cell transplant.

The CDR3 nucleotides read TGCAGCGCCACTTCGGGAGCTGGGGGTGGGGCCAACGTCCTGACTTTC. This encodes CSATSGAGGGANVLTF. The chain employs TRBV29-1 and TRBJ2-6, with D possibly matching TRBD2 (6 bases). This CDR3 region has 16 residues. CDR1 and CDR2 (germline): SQVTM, ANQGSEA. With 7 bases removed from V and 3 bases from J, the gap between germline ends came to 19 bases.